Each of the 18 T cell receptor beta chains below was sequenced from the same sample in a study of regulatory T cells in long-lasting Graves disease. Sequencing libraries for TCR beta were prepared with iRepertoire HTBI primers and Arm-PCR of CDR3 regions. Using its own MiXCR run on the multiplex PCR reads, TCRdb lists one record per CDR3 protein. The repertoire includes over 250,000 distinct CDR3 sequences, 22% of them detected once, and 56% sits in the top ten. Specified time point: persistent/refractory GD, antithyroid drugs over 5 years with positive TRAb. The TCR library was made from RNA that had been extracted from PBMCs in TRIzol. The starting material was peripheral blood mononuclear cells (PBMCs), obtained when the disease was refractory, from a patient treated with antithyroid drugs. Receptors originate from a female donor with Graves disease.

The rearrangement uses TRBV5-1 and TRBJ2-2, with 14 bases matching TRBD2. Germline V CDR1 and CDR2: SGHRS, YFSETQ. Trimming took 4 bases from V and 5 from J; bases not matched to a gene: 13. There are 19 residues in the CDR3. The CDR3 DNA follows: TGCGCCAGCAGCCCGAGACTAGCGGGAGGGCCCCGGGGGACCGGGGAGCTGTTTTTT. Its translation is CASSPRLAGGPRGTGELFF.

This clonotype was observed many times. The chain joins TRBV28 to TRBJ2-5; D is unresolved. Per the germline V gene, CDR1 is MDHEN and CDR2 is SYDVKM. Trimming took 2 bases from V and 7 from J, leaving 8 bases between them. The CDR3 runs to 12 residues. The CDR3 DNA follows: TGTGCCAGCAGTTTAAGTTTAGGGACCCAGTACTTC. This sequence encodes CASSLSLGTQYF.

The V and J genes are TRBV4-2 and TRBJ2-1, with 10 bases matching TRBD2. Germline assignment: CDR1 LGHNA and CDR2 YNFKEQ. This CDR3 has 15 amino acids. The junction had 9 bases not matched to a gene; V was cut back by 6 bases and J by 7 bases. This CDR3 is CASSTAGGPGNEQFF. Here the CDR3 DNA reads TGTGCCAGCAGTACAGCGGGAGGGCCTGGGAATGAGCAGTTCTTC.

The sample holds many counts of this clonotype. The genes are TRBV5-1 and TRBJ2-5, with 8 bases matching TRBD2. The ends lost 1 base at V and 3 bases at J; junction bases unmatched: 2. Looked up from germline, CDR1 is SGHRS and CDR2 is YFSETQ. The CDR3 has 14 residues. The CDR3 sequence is CASSLNGREETQYF. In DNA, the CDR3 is TGCGCCAGCAGCTTGAACGGGAGGGAAGAGACCCAGTACTTC.

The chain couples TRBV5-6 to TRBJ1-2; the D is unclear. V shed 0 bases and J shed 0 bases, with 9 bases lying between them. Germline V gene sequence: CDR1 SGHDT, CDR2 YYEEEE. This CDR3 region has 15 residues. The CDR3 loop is CASSLVDLANYGYTF. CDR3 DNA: TGTGCCAGCAGCTTGGTGGATTTAGCTAACTATGGCTACACCTTC. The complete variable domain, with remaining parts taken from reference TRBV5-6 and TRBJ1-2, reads DAGVTQSPTHLIKTRGQQVTLRCSPKSGHDTVSWYQQALGQGPQFIFQYYEEEERQRGNFPDRFSGHQFPNYSSELNVNALLLGDSALYLCASSLVDLANYGYTFGSGTRLTVV.

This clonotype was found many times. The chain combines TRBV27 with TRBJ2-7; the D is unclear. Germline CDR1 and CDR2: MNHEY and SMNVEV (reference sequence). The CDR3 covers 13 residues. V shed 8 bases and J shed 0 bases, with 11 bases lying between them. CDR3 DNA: TGTGCCAGCTCTAGGACGGACTCCTACGAGCAGTACTTC. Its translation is CASSRTDSYEQYF.

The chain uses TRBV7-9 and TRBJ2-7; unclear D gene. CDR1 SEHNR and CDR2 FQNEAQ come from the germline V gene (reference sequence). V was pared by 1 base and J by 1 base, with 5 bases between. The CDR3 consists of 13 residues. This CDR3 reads CASSLDHSYEQYF. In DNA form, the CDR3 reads TGTGCCAGCAGCTTAGACCATTCCTACGAGCAGTACTTC. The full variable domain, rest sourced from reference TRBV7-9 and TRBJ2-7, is DTGVSQNPRHKITKRGQNVTFRCDPISEHNRLYWYRQTLGQGPEFLTYFQNEAQLEKSRLLSDRFSAERPKGSFSTLEIQRTEQGDSAMYLCASSLDHSYEQYFGPGTRLTVT.

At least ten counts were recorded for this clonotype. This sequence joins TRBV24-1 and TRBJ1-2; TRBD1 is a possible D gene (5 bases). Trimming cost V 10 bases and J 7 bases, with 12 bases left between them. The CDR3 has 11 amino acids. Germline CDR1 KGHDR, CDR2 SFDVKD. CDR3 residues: CATGGDLGYTF. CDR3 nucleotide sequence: TGTGCCACTGGCGGGGACCTTGGCTACACCTTC.

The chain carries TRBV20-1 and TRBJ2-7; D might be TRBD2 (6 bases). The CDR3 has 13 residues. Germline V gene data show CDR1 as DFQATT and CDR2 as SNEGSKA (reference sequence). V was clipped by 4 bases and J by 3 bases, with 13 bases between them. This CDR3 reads CSATERGLYEQYF. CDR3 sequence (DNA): TGCAGTGCTACGGAACGGGGACTCTACGAGCAGTACTTC.

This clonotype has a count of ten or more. Here the CDR3 DNA reads TGTGCCAGCAGTTACCCCAGGGGGGCGAGTGCGAACACCGGGGAGCTGTTTTTT. This translates into CASSYPRGASANTGELFF. J is TRBJ2-2 and V is TRBV28; possible D gene TRBD1, 7 bases. V lost 4 bases to trimming and J lost 0 bases, with 18 bases between them. The CDR3 is 18 amino acids. Germline assignment: CDR1 MDHEN and CDR2 SYDVKM.

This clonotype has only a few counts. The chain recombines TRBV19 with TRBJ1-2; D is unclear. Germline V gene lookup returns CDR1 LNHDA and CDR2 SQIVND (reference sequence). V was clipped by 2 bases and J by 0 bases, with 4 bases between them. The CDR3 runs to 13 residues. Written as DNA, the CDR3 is TGTGCCAGTAGTATAACACCTAACTATGGCTACACCTTC. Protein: CASSITPNYGYTF.

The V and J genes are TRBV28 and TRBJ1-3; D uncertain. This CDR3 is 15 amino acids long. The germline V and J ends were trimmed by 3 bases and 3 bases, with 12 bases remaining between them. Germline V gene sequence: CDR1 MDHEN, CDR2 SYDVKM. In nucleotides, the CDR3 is TGTGCCAGCAGTTTGCCGCGGACTGTTGGAAACACCATATATTTT. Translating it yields CASSLPRTVGNTIYF.

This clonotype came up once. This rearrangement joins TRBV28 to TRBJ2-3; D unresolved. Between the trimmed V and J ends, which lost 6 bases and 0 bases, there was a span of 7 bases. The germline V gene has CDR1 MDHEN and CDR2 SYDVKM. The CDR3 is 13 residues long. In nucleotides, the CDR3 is TGTGCCAGCAGACCCACGAGCACAGATACGCAGTATTTT. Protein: CASRPTSTDTQYF.

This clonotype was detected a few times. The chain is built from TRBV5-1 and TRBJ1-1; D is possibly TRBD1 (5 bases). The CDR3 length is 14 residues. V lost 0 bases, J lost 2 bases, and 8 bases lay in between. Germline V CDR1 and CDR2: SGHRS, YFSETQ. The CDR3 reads CASSLETGNTEAFF. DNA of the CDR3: TGCGCCAGCAGCTTGGAAACAGGCAACACTGAAGCTTTCTTT.

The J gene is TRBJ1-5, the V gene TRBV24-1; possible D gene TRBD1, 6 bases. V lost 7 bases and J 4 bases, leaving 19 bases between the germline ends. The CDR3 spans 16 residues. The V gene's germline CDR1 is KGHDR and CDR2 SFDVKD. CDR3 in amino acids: CATSPRAGAGNQPQHF. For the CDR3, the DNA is TGTGCCACCAGCCCCCGGGCAGGGGCTGGTAATCAGCCCCAGCATTTT.

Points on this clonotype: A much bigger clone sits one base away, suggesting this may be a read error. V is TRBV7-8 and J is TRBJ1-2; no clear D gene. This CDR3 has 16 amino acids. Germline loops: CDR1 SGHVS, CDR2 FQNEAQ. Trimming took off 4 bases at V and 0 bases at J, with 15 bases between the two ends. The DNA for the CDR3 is TGTGCCAGCAGCTCAGCAGCGCGTCTAGCTAACTATGGCTACACCTTC. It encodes CASSSAARLANYGYTF. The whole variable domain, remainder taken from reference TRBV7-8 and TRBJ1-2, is GAGVSQSPRYKVAKRGQDVALRCDPISGHVSLFWYQQALGQGPEFLTYFQNEAQLDKSGLPSDRFFAERPEGSVSTLKIQRTQQEDSAVYLCASSSAARLANYGYTFGSGTRLTVV.

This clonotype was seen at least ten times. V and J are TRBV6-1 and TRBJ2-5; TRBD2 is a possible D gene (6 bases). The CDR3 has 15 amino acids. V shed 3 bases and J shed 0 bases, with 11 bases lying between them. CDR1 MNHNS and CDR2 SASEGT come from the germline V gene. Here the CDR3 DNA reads TGTGCCAGCAGTGAGTCGCGGGACTACCAAGAGACCCAGTACTTC. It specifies CASSESRDYQETQYF.

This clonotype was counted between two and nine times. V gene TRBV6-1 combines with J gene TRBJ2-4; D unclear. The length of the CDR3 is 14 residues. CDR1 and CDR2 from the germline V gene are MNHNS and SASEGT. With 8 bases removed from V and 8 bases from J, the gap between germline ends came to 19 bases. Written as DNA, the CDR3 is TGTGCCAGCCGCCAAGGCGGCAGGTCCGACATTCAGTACTTC. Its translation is CASRQGGRSDIQYF.